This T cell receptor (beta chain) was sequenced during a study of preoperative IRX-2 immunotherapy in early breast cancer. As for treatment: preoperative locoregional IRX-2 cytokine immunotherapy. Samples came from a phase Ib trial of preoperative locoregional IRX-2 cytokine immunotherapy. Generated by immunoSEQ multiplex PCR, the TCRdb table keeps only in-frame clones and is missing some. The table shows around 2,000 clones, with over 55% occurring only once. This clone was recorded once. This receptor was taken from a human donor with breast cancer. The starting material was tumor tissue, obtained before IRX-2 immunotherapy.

In DNA form, the CDR3 reads TGTGCCAGCAGTTTAAGGGGACATAATCGGTGGGGCTCCTACAATGAGCAGTTCTTC. This encodes CASSLRGHNRWGSYNEQFF. The chain uses TRBV28 and TRBJ2-1, with D possibly being TRBD1 (6 bases). Germline values: CDR1 MDHEN, CDR2 SYDVKM. V shed 2 bases and J shed 0 bases, with 20 bases lying between them. This CDR3 has 19 residues.